This TCR beta chain came from a study of read filtering for tumor transcriptome and immune sequencing (dated by TCRdb to the early 2020s). For the study in its entirety: The cohort had roughly 17 male and approximately 15 female patients with a mean age of roughly 70 years, ranging from about 45 to 90. By revised international staging, roughly 8 patients were R-ISS I, under 20 were R-ISS II and 6 or 7 were R-ISS III. After DNase treatment, whole-transcriptome libraries were prepared using the TruSeq RNA Access Library Prep Kit. TCR-region mapped reads per sample ranged from about 4 to 10.27 million with IR-seq versus only about 75 to 1,400 with RNA-seq. The study compared TCR repertoires from targeted immune repertoire sequencing and bulk whole-transcriptome sequencing run on the same bone marrow samples. A main aim was a read-filtering strategy for immune repertoire data, specifically whether clonotypes supported by a single read should be removed. Summary of the overall study and its limitations: In IR-seq, 80% to 85% of clonotypes but 3% to 4% of total reads were represented by single-read clonotypes, whereas in RNA-seq, 60% to 75% of clonotypes and around 45% of reads were represented by single-read clonotypes. Compared with RNA-seq, IR-seq captured clonotypes at much greater depth and more reliably, and a smaller IR-seq throughput was enough to identify most of the shared clonotypes. The correlation between IR-seq and RNA-seq shared clonotype proportions was increased by removal of single-read clonotypes. The sorted CD138-negative fraction was a mixed bone marrow immune population, not purified T cells.

Every patient had bone marrow sampled at the time of active disease. Ficoll-Hypaque density gradient centrifugation was used to isolate the bone marrow mononuclear cells. To remove myeloma plasma cells, the cells were labeled with CD138 magnetic microbeads on a MACS separator, and CD138-negative cells were then collected by negative selection. Flow cytometry with CD138 antibodies on an Attune NxT was used to check how pure the isolated cells were. Total RNA was extracted using TRIzol reagent and was quantified on a NanoDrop spectrophotometer. For each patient, the CD138-negative bone marrow sample underwent paired RNA-seq and IR-seq. This clonotype was seen a handful of times. The specificity of this receptor is unknown. The junction departs from the called germline gene at one end, perhaps through a read error. CDR1 SGHVS and CDR2 FNYEAQ were looked up in the germline V gene. The CDR3 runs 14 amino acids, cysteine and phenylalanine included. The read is trimmed to its CDR3 DNA, 42 bases read in frame from base 1.

TCR libraries were built from roughly 370 ng RNA with the Immunoverse kit, using molecular barcoded adaptors covering alpha/delta and beta/gamma chains. TCR library preparation used the same RNA that went into transcriptome sequencing. Sequencing of the TCR libraries was done on an Illumina HiSeq 4000 with 2 x 150 cycles. In the paper's pipeline: With MiXCR, TCR reads were aligned to human V, D, J and C references and assembled into CDR3 clonotypes, with quality filtering and error correction included. Clonotype counts and gene usage diversity were analyzed with the tcR package in R. For inspection of raw mapping reads, RNA-seq reads were mapped by STAR aligner version 2.5.3a onto GRCh37 of the human genome. To test the effect of sequencing depth on detected clonotypes, IR-seq fastq files were randomly downsampled using Seqtk 1.3. TCRdb trimmed the raw reads at Q25, called clones with MiXCR and kept productive beta chains. Here each entry gathers all rows of one CDR3 protein and keeps the most common genes and DNA. TCRdb's processing, not the authors', yielded these V and J calls. This sample is represented by roughly 46,000 distinct CDR3 sequences; around 12% of them were singletons. In total, the top ten clones hold roughly 15% of the sample.

Source material: a population of CD138-negative cells sorted from bone marrow. The cell subset or site label, read with the paper, signifies: bone marrow mononuclear cells depleted of CD138+ plasma/myeloma cells by negative magnetic selection. The chain links TRBV7-6 with TRBJ2-2; the D segment may tentatively be TRBD1 or TRBD2, each giving 5 matched bases. The receptor was derived from a donor at least 40 years old with multiple myeloma. The CDR3 sequence is CAISLRGPTGELFF. The nucleotides read TGTGCCATCAGCTTAAGGGGACCCACCGGGGAGCTGTTTTTT.